The clone carrying this T cell receptor beta chain was found many times. The antigen is undetermined. The sample is drawn from a study of T cell repertoires in cytomegalovirus infection. This CDR3 comprises 14 residues. The germline V and J ends were trimmed by 5 bases and 8 bases, with 16 bases remaining between them. Germline lookup yields CDR1 SGHVS and CDR2 FQNEAQ. TCRdb re-analysed the reads in MiXCR, keeping a single row per CDR3 protein. Among more than 250,000 distinct CDR3 sequences listed, 20% to 30% were seen once. Study results and caveats: Carriers of CMV and the relevant HLA type were discriminated by public TCR beta frequency.

The material sequenced was cultured PBMCs, taken from culture after CMV antigen stimulation. The chain employs TRBV7-8 and TRBJ2-1; D gene ambiguous. The receptor was isolated from a human donor in good health (CMV status not recorded). Some clones in this sample may be carry-over from other donors' samples. CDR3 sequence: CASSAVVLGHEQFF. The CDR3 nucleotides are TGTGCCAGCAGCGCCGTCGTGCTGGGCCATGAGCAGTTCTTC.